A selection of T cell receptor beta chains follows, all from one sample in a study of CD8 T cells in ankylosing spondylitis. TCRdb ran MiXCR on the 5' RACE reads and lists one entry per CDR3 protein. Among under 250,000 distinct CDR3 sequences listed, around 7.9% were seen once. The sample was blood, either unsorted or a sorted T cell fraction (not recorded which). The origin of the receptors is a male donor with ankylosing spondylitis. Each CDR3 is given with its conserved first and last residue. A D gene is named only where the DNA matches it firmly. Clone size, where shown, is once, few, many, or a class for clones that have expanded.

j_gene,d_gene,v_gene,abundance,CDR3nt,CDR3aa
TRBJ2-7,-,TRBV21-1,-,TGTGCCAGCAGCAAAGTACCGGGACTAGCGGGAGGGCTCAGCTCCTACGAGCAGTACTTC,CASSKVPGLAGGLSSYEQYF
TRBJ2-7,TRBD1,TRBV20-1,few,TGCAGTGCTAGGGACAGGCCCACCGACGAGCAGTACTTC,CSARDRPTDEQYF
TRBJ2-1,-,TRBV7-9,few,TGTGCCAGCAGCTTAGCCACGAGGGGCAATGAGCAGTTCTTC,CASSLATRGNEQFF
TRBJ1-1,-,TRBV28,many,TGTGCCAGCAGTTCCCCGGCACAGCTTGAAGCTTTCTTT,CASSSPAQLEAFF
TRBJ1-1,-,TRBV12-3/TRBV12-4,many,TGTGCCAGCAGCTCAGGAGGAGTAGCTGAAGCTTTCTTT,CASSSGGVAEAFF
TRBJ1-5,TRBD1,TRBV7-6,few,TGTGCCAGCAGCTTGGGACAGGGGGCTTATAGCAATCAGCCCCAGCATTTT,CASSLGQGAYSNQPQHF
TRBJ2-7,-,TRBV5-8,many,TGTGCCAGCACCCAAGGGGCTAGCTTCCACGAGCAGTACTTC,CASTQGASFHEQYF
TRBJ1-1,-,TRBV4-3,many,TGCGCCAGCAGCCAAGATACGGAGAACACTGAAGCTTTCTTT,CASSQDTENTEAFF
TRBJ2-7,TRBD2,TRBV6-1,many,TGTGCCAGCAGCCCCGCGGGAGGCAACTCCTACGAGCAGTACTTC,CASSPAGGNSYEQYF
TRBJ2-7,-,TRBV4-3,many,TGCGCCAGCAGCCAAGTTTCAACAGGGACCTACGAGCAGTACTTC,CASSQVSTGTYEQYF
TRBJ2-7,TRBD1,TRBV5-1,few,TGCGCCAGCAGCGGCGGACAGGGGGCCTACGAGCAGTACTTC,CASSGGQGAYEQYF
TRBJ1-2,-,TRBV7-2,many,TGTGCCAGCAGCTTAGCGGAAAGGCCCTCTATCTATGGCTACACCTTC,CASSLAERPSIYGYTF
TRBJ2-6,-,TRBV28,few,TGTGCCAGCAGTTTATCCGGCAGCCTCTCTGGGGCCAACGTCCTGACTTTC,CASSLSGSLSGANVLTF
TRBJ2-2,-,TRBV28,many,TGTGCCAGCAGTTTCCAAACGGGGCAGTACACCGGGGAGCTGTTTTTT,CASSFQTGQYTGELFF
TRBJ1-2,-,TRBV12-3/TRBV12-4,few,TGTGCCAGCAGTCTTCTTCGGGGGATAGACTATGGCTACACCTTC,CASSLLRGIDYGYTF
TRBJ1-1,-,TRBV20-1,many,TGCAGTGCTCGAGATGGGGGTACTGAAGCTTTCTTT,CSARDGGTEAFF
TRBJ2-7,TRBD1,TRBV29-1,many,TGCAGCGCCAGGACAGGGGGGAGAGAGCAGTACTTC,CSARTGGREQYF
TRBJ2-6,-,TRBV18,few,TGTGCCAGCTCACCGGGATCGTGGGGGGCCAACGTCCTGACTTTC,CASSPGSWGANVLTF
TRBJ2-1,-,TRBV7-6,many,TGTGCCAGCAGCTCCCACCCCGGACAGCGCAGTGAGCAGTTCTTC,CASSSHPGQRSEQFF
TRBJ2-1,TRBD2,TRBV19,-,TGTGCCAGTAGTATTCGCACTAGCGGGAGAGGGAATGAGCAGTTCTTC,CASSIRTSGRGNEQFF
TRBJ2-2,-,TRBV5-6,many,TGTGCCAGCAGCTTGGGAGACACCGGGGAGCTGTTTTTT,CASSLGDTGELFF
TRBJ2-7,TRBD2,TRBV9,many,TGTGCCAGCAGCCCAGGGGTAGCGGGACCGCGGGGGGAGCAGTACTTC,CASSPGVAGPRGEQYF
TRBJ1-1,-,TRBV15,many,TGTGCCACCAGCAGAGGGGGCAGGGAGCTGACTGAAGCTTTCTTT,CATSRGGRELTEAFF
TRBJ1-1,-,TRBV25-1,many,TGTGCCAGCAGTGGACACACTGAAGCTTTCTTT,CASSGHTEAFF
TRBJ2-5,-,TRBV4-1,-,TGCGCCAGCAGCCAAGATCTGCGGGGCGAGACCCAGTACTTC,CASSQDLRGETQYF
TRBJ2-1,TRBD1,TRBV29-1,many,TGCAGCGTGGAGGGACAGGGTGATGAGCAGTTCTTC,CSVEGQGDEQFF
TRBJ1-1,-,TRBV15,many,TGTGCCACCAGCAGAGATATGGCAGGGCTCACTGAAGCTTTCTTT,CATSRDMAGLTEAFF
TRBJ2-1,TRBD2,TRBV27,many,TGTGCCAGCAGTTTAGGTCGGGAGGGCCTAGCGAATGAGCAGTTCTTC,CASSLGREGLANEQFF
TRBJ2-7,TRBD2,TRBV4-1,many,TGCGCCAGCAGCCAAGGCGGGAGCTCCTACGAGCAGTACTTC,CASSQGGSSYEQYF
TRBJ1-2,-,TRBV13,many,TGTGCCAGCAGTTCGTATGGGGGGGATATATACGGTGACTATGGCTACACCTTC,CASSSYGGDIYGDYGYTF
TRBJ2-1,TRBD2,TRBV20-1,-,TGCAGTGCTCTACCCCGACTAGCGACCTCCTACAATGAGCAGTTCTTC,CSALPRLATSYNEQFF
TRBJ1-5,-,TRBV6-2/TRBV6-3,-,TGTGCCAGCAGTTACCGCGACAATCAGCCCCAGCATTTT,CASSYRDNQPQHF
TRBJ2-1,TRBD2,TRBV28,many,TGTGCCAGCAGTTTAATGCGGTGGGGGGGGCAGTTCTTC,CASSLMRWGGQFF
TRBJ2-3,-,TRBV2,many,TGTGCCAGCAGTGAATCTTGGGATACGCAGTATTTT,CASSESWDTQYF
TRBJ2-7,-,TRBV4-1,many,TGCGCCAGCAGCCAAGGAGGACTTCCTAGCTCCTACGAGCAGTACTTC,CASSQGGLPSSYEQYF
TRBJ1-1,-,TRBV28,many,TGTGCCAGCAGTTTATGGGGGAGGGCAGTTGAAGCTTTCTTT,CASSLWGRAVEAFF
TRBJ1-1,-,TRBV24-1,few,TGTGCCACCAGTGATTCCAGTGTGAACACTGAAGCTTTCTTT,CATSDSSVNTEAFF
TRBJ2-1,-,TRBV4-1,many,TGCGCCAGCAGCCAAGGGGCAAACTCCTACAATGAGCAGTTCTTC,CASSQGANSYNEQFF